This TCR beta chain was retrieved from a study of blood T cell repertoires in COVID-19. Study background: PBMCs, B-cell-depleted T cells, or T cells were the source of the cDNA or gDNA that made up the material.

Under the authors' procedure: Amplification from reference gene primers served as the basis for estimated nucleated cell counts. Profiling relied on immunoSEQ multiplex PCR, and the TCRdb table lists in-frame clones only, not all of them. V and J calls and clone size are as listed in that table; D and trimming were resolved from the DNA. This table has 85,000 to 120,000 clones, over 65% appearing once. The CDR3 consists of 14 residues. Trimming pared 4 bases from V and 6 bases from J, leaving 15 bases between. From germline, CDR1 is SGHTA and CDR2 FQGNSA. This chain links TRBV7-2 with TRBJ1-2; D possibly corresponds to TRBD1 (6 bases). Material: peripheral blood. The source is a human donor in a cohort sampled during active COVID-19. The CDR3 nucleotides read TGTGCCAGCAGCTCACAAACAGGGTACGATGGCTACACCTTC. Protein product: CASSSQTGYDGYTF.